These 18 T cell receptor beta chains were all obtained from the same sample, sequenced in a study of cytomegalovirus exposure and HLA in healthy donors. The assay was immunoSEQ multiplex PCR, and TCRdb's table has in-frame clones only and misses some. The table lists 40,000 to 60,000 clones, about 94% of them singletons. Input material: PBMCs. The source is a woman aged 18-35 years in good health and CMV-seropositive.

The chain carries TRBV28 and TRBJ2-2; 14 nucleotides align to TRBD2. The CDR3 runs to 18 residues. V lost 6 bases to trimming and J lost 5 bases; unmatched junction nucleotides: 11. Germline V gives CDR1 MDHEN, CDR2 SYDVKM. This CDR3 reads CASSSPTSGRASTGELFF. Here the CDR3 DNA reads TGTGCCAGCAGCTCCCCGACTAGCGGGAGGGCCTCGACCGGGGAGCTGTTTTTT.

V gene TRBV29-1 combines with J gene TRBJ2-1; 10 positions match TRBD2. Trimming removed 5 bases from V and 2 bases from J; junction bases left unmatched: 3. Germline V gene sequence: CDR1 SQVTM, CDR2 ANQGSEA. The CDR3 is 14 residues long. Here the CDR3 reads CSVIAGGPYNEQFF. The CDR3 coding sequence is TGCAGCGTTATAGCGGGAGGCCCCTACAATGAGCAGTTCTTC.

V gene TRBV6-5 combines with J gene TRBJ2-7, with TRBD2 as a possible D gene (5 bases). Germline assignment: CDR1 MNHEY and CDR2 SVGAGI. This CDR3 contains 11 residues. V lost 5 bases and J lost 10, with 12 bases in between. For the CDR3, the DNA is TGTGCCAGCAGTGAAGCTCGGGAACAGTACTTC. Translating gives CASSEAREQYF.

This clone is judged medium-sized. This chain joins TRBV30 and TRBJ1-1; D is undetermined. V was clipped by 2 bases and J by 0 bases, with 10 bases between them. CDR1 is GTSNPN and CDR2 is SVGIG in the germline V gene (reference sequence). The CDR3 is made up of 14 amino acids. This CDR3 reads CAWSPGRLNTEAFF. CDR3 nucleotides: TGTGCCTGGAGTCCGGGGAGACTGAACACTGAAGCTTTCTTT.

The chain has TRBV9 and TRBJ2-5; D possibly corresponds to TRBD2 (5 bases). CDR3 length: 15 amino acids. Germline loops: CDR1 SGDLS, CDR2 YYNGEE. The germline V and J ends were trimmed by 0 bases and 5 bases, with 14 bases remaining between them. The CDR3 bases are TGTGCCAGCAGCGTAGGTGGAGGTAGCTGGGAGACCCAGTACTTC. It encodes CASSVGGGSWETQYF.

The chain joins TRBV4-1 to TRBJ2-1; the D is unclear. Trimming removed 1 base from V and 9 bases from J, with 4 bases in between. The CDR3 covers 11 residues. Germline CDR1 is MGHRA and CDR2 is YSYEKL. The CDR3 DNA follows: TGCGCCAGCAGCCAAGCCAGTGAGCAGTTCTTC. This codes for CASSQASEQFF.

The genes are TRBV11-1 and TRBJ2-3; 12 nucleotides line up with TRBD2. The CDR3 has 16 residues. The ends lost 6 bases at V and 3 bases at J; junction bases unmatched: 7. Germline V gene data show CDR1 as SGHAT and CDR2 as FQDESV (reference sequence). The chain's CDR3 is CASSLLTSGRTDTQYF. As DNA, the CDR3 is TGTGCCAGCAGTTTACTGACTAGCGGGAGAACAGATACGCAGTATTTT.

This chain connects TRBV6-1 to TRBJ2-7; 12 positions match TRBD2. V was pared by 4 bases and J by 6 bases, with 7 bases of the junction left unmatched. Germline assignment: CDR1 MNHNS and CDR2 SASEGT. The CDR3 totals 15 residues. CDR3 DNA: TGTGCCAGCAGTGGGACTAGCGGGAATCCTGGCGAGCAGTACTTC. It translates to CASSGTSGNPGEQYF.

The chain combines TRBV6-5 with TRBJ1-2; 8 bases fit TRBD1. Germline V gene sequence: CDR1 MNHEY, CDR2 SVGAGI. Losses at the gene ends were 4 bases for V and 8 bases for J; bases not matched to a gene: 9. CDR3 length equals 14 residues. The CDR3 DNA is TGTGCCAGCAGTTCCCCGTCAGGGGGCTGGGGCTACACCTTC. Its protein product is CASSSPSGGWGYTF.

The J gene is TRBJ2-1, the V gene TRBV11-2; TRBD2 is a possible D gene (5 bases). Germline V lookup: CDR1 SGHAT, CDR2 FQNNGV. This CDR3 comprises 16 residues. The germline V and J ends were trimmed by 2 bases and 4 bases, with 15 bases remaining between them. CDR3 residues: CASSLLPSSQYNEQFF. CDR3 in DNA: TGTGCCAGCAGCTTATTACCTAGCAGCCAGTACAATGAGCAGTTCTTC.

The chain combines TRBV10-2 with TRBJ2-1; weak D call: TRBD1 (6 bases). V was clipped by 3 bases and J by 2 bases, with 8 bases between them. The length of the CDR3 is 14 residues. CDR1 is WSHSY and CDR2 is SAAADI in the germline V gene. The CDR3 DNA is TGCGCCAGCAGTGATCACAGGGCCTACAATGAGCAGTTCTTC. It yields the protein CASSDHRAYNEQFF.

The chain combines TRBV6-4 with TRBJ2-2; 9 bases map to TRBD2. This CDR3 has 16 residues. Germline V gene lookup returns CDR1 MRHNA and CDR2 SNTAGT. The V gene end was trimmed by 0 bases and the J gene end by 4 bases; junction bases not matched to a gene: 3. DNA for the CDR3: TGTGCCAGCAGTGACTCGACTAGCGGAACCACCGGGGAGCTGTTTTTT. Its protein is CASSDSTSGTTGELFF.

CDR3 residues: CASSQELGTANEKLFF. The CDR3 DNA reads as TGCGCCAGCAGCCAAGAACTCGGGACAGCGAATGAAAAACTGTTTTTT. The chain recombines TRBV4-3 with TRBJ1-4; TRBD1 matches at 7 bases. The CDR3 contains 16 residues. Germline assignment: CDR1 LGHNA and CDR2 YSLEER. V trimming: 0 bases; J trimming: 5 bases; junction bases outside the gene matches: 6.

The CDR3 DNA sequence: TGTGCCAGCAGACGCGTCAGGGTACCCTATAGCAATCAGCCCCAGCATTTT. This sequence encodes CASRRVRVPYSNQPQHF. The chain employs TRBV28 and TRBJ1-5; TRBD1 might be the D (5 bases). The V and J ends lost 6 bases and 0 bases respectively, with 18 bases between them. CDR3 size: 17 residues. Germline V gives CDR1 MDHEN, CDR2 SYDVKM.

This sequence joins TRBV5-1 and TRBJ1-1, with D possibly matching TRBD1 (5 bases). CDR1 is SGHRS, CDR2 YFSETQ, per germline. Between the trimmed V and J ends, which lost 1 base and 4 bases, there was a span of 8 bases. CDR3 length: 13 amino acids. In DNA, the CDR3 is TGCGCCAGCAGCTTGACAGGACCCACTGAAGCTTTCTTT. The encoded protein is CASSLTGPTEAFF.

V is TRBV5-1 and J is TRBJ1-2; 9 bases fit TRBD1. This CDR3 is 15 amino acids long. Per the germline V gene, CDR1 is SGHRS and CDR2 is YFSETQ. V shed 3 bases and J 3 bases; nucleotides not matched to a gene: 6. CDR3 nucleotide sequence: TGCGCCAGCAGCTACGGGACAGGGCTGGACTATGGCTACACCTTC. Its protein product is CASSYGTGLDYGYTF.

This chain links TRBV19 with TRBJ2-2; D not resolved. V gave up 9 bases and J gave up 1 base, with 18 bases separating them. Germline values: CDR1 LNHDA, CDR2 SQIVND (reference sequence). The CDR3 has 16 residues. The CDR3 nucleotides read TGTGCCAGCCACCCCACCACAGTCATGAACACCGGGGAGCTGTTTTTT. It specifies CASHPTTVMNTGELFF.

This clone was seen only once. The chain links TRBV2 to TRBJ2-4, with D possibly matching TRBD2 (5 bases). CDR3 size: 14 residues. Germline V lookup: CDR1 SNHLY, CDR2 FYNNEI. V was trimmed by 8 bases and J by 0 bases, leaving 11 bases between them. CDR3 DNA: TGTGCCAGCGGCGGGTTCCTAGCCAAAAACATTCAGTACTTC. Translated, it gives CASGGFLAKNIQYF.